One T cell receptor (beta chain) is described in this entry. What it binds is not known. This specimen comes from a study of cytomegalovirus exposure and HLA in healthy donors. Findings of the study overall: In presence/absence analyses, roughly uniform sequencing depth across donors was assumed.

Primers: 60 Vbeta forward and 13 Jbeta reverse. Sequencing was performed with immunoSEQ multiplex PCR; in TCRdb, only in-frame clones are kept and a portion is missing. The table has more than 150,000 clones, around three quarters seen once; the top ten hold roughly 0.65%. V was cut by 1 base and J by 3 bases, with 11 bases left in between. Per the germline V gene, CDR1 is LGHNT and CDR2 is FRNRAP. The CDR3 runs 15 residues. Material for sequencing was PBMCs. The receptor was isolated from a boy aged 10-17 years in good health and CMV-seronegative. V gene TRBV12-5 combines with J gene TRBJ2-3, with TRBD1 as a possible D gene (6 bases). The CDR3 loop is CASGLGNRETDTQYF. Written as DNA, the CDR3 is TGTGCTAGTGGTTTGGGGAACAGGGAAACAGATACGCAGTATTTT.